This T cell receptor (beta chain) comes out of a study of T-cell memory formation after mild COVID-19. Overall study: TCR clustering was largely donor specific.

The CDR3 length is 15 residues. The trim removed 5 bases at V and 8 bases at J, leaving 14 bases unmatched. TCRdb passed the 5' RACE reads through MiXCR, listing each CDR3 protein once. The sample comprises 250,000 to 300,000 distinct CDR3 sequences, 7% to 10% of which are singletons, and 20% to 25% rests with the top ten. The V gene is TRBV12-3 or TRBV12-4, the J gene TRBJ1-2; 7 bases are shared with TRBD1. The material sequenced was PBMCs or a T cell subset sorted from them (not recorded which). The receptor comes from a man between 18 and 29 years old who had mild COVID-19 (a few samples of this study predate the infection). Cell type and time point are not known. The chain's CDR3 is CASSDLGGGGLGYTF. CDR3 nucleotide sequence: TGTGCCAGCAGTGACCTAGGGGGCGGGGGGCTCGGCTACACCTTC.